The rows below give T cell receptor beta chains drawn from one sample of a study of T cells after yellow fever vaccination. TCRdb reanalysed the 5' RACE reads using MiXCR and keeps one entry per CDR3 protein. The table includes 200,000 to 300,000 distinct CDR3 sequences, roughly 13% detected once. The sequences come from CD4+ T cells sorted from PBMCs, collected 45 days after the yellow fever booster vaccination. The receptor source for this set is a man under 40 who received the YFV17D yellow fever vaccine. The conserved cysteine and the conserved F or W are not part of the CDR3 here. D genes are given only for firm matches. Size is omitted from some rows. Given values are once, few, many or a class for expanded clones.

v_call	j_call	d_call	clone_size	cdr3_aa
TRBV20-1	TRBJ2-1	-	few	SARDNRARYNEQF
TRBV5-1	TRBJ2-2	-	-	ASSLDLEGGELF
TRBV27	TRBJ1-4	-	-	ASKGWSAEEKLF
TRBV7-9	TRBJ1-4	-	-	ASSLGLYATNEKLF
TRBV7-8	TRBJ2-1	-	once	ASSPGMGNEQF
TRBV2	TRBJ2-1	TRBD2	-	ASRDRAGGPHEQF
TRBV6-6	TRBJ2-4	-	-	ASSSTIIQY
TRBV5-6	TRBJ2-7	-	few	ASSFQGTSEQY
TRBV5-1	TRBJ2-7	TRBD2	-	ASSLDGLAGGPQY
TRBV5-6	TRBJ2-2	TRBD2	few	ASSFSGRVSGELF
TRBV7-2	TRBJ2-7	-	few	ASSLGGGQPSYEQY
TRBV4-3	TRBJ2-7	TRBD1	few	ASSRSTGGGYEQY
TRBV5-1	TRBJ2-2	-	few	ASSLDRDTLTGELF
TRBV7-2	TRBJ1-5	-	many	ASGPGNQPQH
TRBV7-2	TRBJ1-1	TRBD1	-	ASSMTGANTEAF
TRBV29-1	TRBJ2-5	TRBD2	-	SVRTSGQETQY
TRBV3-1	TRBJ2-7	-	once	ASSLGGGTGQY
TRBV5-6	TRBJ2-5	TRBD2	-	ASSQTSGSRRKTQY
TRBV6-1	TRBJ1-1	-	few	ASSKTGIRTEAF
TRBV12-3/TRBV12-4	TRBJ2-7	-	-	ASRAYNEQY
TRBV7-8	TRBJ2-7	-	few	ASSLASPHEQY
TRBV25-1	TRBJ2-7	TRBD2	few	ASSELRLAGGEQY
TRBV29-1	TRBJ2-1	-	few	SVSDLEQF
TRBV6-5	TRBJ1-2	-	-	ASRYSGVGGYT
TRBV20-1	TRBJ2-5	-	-	SARDLYQETQY
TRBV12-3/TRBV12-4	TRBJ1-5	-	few	ASSFSPGQPQH
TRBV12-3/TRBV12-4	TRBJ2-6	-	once	ASSRTEIGANVLT
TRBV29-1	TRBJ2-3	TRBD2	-	SVTRPSGRADTQY
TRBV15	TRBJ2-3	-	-	ATRSTDMQY
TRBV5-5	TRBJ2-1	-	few	ASSSWDTGPEQF
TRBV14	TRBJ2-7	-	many	ASSQDPRFGGYEQY
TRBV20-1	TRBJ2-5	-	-	SARSTTGEETQY
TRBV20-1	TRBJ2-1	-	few	SALTSNEQF
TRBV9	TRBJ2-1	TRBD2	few	ASSVVAGGPRSGEQF
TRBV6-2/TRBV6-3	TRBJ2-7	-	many	ASSHIYEQY
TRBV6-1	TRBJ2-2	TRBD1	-	ASGPRGQSTGELF
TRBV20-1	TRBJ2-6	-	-	SARALGEAGANVLT
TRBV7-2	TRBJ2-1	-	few	ASTHAAGEYEQF
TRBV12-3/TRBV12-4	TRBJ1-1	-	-	ASRLGANTEAF
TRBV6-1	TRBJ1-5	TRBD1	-	ASSDRRTGPQH
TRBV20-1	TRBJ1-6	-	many	SAALSSYNSPLH
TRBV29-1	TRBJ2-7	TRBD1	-	SAGGGQGYEQY
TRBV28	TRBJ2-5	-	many	ASSFGQWGTQY
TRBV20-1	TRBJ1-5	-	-	SAEDRSRNQPQH
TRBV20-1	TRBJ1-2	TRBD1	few	SARSDRANYGYT
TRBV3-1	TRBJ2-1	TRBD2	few	ASSHRLAGGNEQF
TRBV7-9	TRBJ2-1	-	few	AGNEQF
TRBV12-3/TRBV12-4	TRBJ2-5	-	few	ASSRGASGGPQETQY
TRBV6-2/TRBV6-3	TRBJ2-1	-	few	ASSAPYNEQF
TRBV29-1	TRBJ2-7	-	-	SVEEGDRPNEQY